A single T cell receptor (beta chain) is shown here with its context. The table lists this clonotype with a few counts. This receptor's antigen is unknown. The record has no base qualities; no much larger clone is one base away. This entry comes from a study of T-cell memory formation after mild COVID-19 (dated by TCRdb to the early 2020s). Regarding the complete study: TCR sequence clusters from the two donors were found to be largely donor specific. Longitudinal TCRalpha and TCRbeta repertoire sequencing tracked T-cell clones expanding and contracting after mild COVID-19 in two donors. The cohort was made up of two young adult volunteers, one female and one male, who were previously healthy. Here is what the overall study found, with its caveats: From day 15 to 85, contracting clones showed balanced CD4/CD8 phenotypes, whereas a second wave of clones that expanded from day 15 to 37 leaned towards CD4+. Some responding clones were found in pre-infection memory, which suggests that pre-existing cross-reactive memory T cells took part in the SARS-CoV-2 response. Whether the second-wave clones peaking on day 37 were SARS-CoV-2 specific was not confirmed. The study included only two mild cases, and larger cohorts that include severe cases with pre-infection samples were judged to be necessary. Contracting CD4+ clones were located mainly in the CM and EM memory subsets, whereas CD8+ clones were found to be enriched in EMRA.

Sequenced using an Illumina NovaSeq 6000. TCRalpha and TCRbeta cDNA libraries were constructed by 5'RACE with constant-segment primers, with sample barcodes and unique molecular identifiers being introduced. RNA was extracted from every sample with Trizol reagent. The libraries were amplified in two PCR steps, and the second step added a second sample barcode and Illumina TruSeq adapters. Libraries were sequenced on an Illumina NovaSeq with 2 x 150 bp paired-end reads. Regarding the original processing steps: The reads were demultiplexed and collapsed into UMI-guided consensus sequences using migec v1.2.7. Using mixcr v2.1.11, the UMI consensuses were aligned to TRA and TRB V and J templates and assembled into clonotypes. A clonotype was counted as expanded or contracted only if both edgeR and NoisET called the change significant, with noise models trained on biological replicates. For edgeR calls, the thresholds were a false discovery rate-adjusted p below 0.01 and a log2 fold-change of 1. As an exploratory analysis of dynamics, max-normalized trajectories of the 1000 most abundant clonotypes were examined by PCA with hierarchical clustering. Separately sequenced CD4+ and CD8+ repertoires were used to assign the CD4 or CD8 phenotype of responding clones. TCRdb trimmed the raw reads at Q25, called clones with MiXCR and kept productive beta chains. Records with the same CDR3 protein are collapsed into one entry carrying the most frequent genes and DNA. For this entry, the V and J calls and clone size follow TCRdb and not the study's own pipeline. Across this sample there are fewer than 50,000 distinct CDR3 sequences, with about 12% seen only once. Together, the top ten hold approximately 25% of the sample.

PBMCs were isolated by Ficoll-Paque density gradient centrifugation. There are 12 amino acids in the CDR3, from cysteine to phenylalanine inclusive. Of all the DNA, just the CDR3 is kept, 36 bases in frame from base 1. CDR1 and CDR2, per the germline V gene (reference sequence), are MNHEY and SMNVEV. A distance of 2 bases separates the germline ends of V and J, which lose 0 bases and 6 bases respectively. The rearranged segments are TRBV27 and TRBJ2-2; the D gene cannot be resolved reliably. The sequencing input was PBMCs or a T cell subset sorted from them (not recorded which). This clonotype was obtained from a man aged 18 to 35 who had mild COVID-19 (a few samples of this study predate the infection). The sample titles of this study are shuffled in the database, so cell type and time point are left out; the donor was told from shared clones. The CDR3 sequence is CASSLSAGELFF. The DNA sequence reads TGTGCCAGCAGTTTATCCGCCGGGGAGCTGTTTTTT.